Described below is a single T cell receptor beta chain sequence and its context. The antigen is not known. J lost 1 base, V lost 3 bases, and 6 bases had no gene match. Germline V gene data show CDR1 as LNHNV and CDR2 as YYDKDF (reference sequence). This CDR3 spans 15 amino acids. This sample was taken from a study of post-analysis software for immune sequencing data. Looking at the study overall: Recorded subtypes: relapsing-remitting, secondary progressive, progressive-relapsing; some patients unannotated.

Unique-molecular-identifier-tagged TCR beta cDNA libraries were used. MiXCR, run by TCRdb on the PCR reads, gives a single entry per CDR3 protein. The sample holds roughly 800,000 distinct CDR3 sequences, roughly 50% seen once. Study outcomes and limitations: Those samples that were prepared in the same batch co-clustered strongly by F measure. People with multiple sclerosis had a significantly lower normalized Chao1 diversity than controls did. The five TRBV segments detected at higher frequency in patients than in controls included TRBV5-6, TRBV5-1 and TRBV20-1.

The specimen was blood. This chain uses TRBV15 with TRBJ2-7; the match to TRBD1 covers 7 bases. The receptor comes from a girl aged 10-17 years with multiple sclerosis. DNA for the CDR3: TGTGCCACCAGCAGGAGGACAGGCACTTCCTACGAGCAGTACTTC. Residues: CATSRRTGTSYEQYF.